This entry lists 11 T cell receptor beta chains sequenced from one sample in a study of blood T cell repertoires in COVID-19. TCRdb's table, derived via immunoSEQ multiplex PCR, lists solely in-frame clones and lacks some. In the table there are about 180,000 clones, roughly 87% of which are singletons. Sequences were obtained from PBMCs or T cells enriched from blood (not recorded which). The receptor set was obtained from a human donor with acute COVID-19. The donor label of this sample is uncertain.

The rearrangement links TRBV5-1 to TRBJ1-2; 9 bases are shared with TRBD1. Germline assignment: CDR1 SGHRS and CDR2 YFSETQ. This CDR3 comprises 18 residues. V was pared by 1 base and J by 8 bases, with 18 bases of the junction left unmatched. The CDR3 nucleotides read TGCGCCAGCAGCTTGTGGCCTCGGCGGGACAGGGACACAGGCGGCTACACCTTC. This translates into CASSLWPRRDRDTGGYTF. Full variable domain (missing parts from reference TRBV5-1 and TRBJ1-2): KAGVTQTPRYLIKTRGQQVTLSCSPISGHRSVSWYQQTPGQGLQFLFEYFSETQRNKGNFPGRFSGRQFSNSRSEMNVSTLELGDSALYLCASSLWPRRDRDTGGYTFGSGTRLTVV.

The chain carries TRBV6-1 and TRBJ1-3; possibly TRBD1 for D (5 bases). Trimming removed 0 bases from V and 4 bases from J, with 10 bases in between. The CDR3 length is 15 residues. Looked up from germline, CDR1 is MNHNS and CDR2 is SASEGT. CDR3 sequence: CASSEAKGHGNTIYF. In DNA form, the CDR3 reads TGTGCCAGCAGTGAAGCAAAGGGGCACGGAAACACCATATATTTT.

CDR3 bases: TGTGCCAGCACCCAGGGGGGACAGGGGTTCTACGAGCAGTACTTC. It specifies CASTQGGQGFYEQYF. The chain uses TRBV28 and TRBJ2-7, with TRBD1 matching 10 bases. Unmatched junction bases numbered 9, after V lost 7 bases and J lost 3 bases. This CDR3 spans 15 amino acids. In germline, CDR1 is MDHEN, CDR2 SYDVKM.

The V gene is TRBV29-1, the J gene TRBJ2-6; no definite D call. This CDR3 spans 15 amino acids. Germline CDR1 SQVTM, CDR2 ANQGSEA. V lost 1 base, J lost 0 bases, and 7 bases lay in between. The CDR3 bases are TGCAGCGTTGAAGGTTTCGGCTCTGGGGCCAACGTCCTGACTTTC. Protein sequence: CSVEGFGSGANVLTF.

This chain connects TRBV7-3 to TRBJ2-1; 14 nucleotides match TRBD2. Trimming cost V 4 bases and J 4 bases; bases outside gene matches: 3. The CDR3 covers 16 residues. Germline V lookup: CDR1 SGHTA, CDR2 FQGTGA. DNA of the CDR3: TGTGCCAGCAGCTATCGACTAGCGGGGGGGTACAATGAGCAGTTCTTC. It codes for CASSYRLAGGYNEQFF.

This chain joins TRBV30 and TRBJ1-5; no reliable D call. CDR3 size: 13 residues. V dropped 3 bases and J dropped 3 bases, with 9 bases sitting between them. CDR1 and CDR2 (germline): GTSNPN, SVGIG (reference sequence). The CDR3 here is CAWRAGDNQPQHF. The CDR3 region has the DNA TGTGCCTGGAGGGCAGGCGACAATCAGCCCCAGCATTTT.

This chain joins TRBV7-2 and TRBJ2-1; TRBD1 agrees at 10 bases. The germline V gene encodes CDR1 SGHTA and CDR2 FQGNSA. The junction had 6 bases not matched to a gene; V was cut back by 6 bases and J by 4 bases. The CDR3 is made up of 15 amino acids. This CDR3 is CASRAGTGAYNEQFF. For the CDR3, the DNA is TGTGCCAGCAGGGCCGGGACAGGGGCGTACAATGAGCAGTTCTTC.

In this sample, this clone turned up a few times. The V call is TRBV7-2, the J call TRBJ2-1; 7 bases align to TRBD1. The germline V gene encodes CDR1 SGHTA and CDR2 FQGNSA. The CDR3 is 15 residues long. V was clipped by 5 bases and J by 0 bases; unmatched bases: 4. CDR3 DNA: TGTGCCAGCAGCCCGGACAGGATCTCCTACAATGAGCAGTTCTTC. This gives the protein CASSPDRISYNEQFF.

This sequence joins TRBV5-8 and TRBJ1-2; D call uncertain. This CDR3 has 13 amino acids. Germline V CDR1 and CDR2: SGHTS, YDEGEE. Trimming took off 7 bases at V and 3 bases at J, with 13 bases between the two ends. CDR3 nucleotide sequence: TGTGCCAGCCTTCCGGCGGGTCACTATGGCTACACCTTC. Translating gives CASLPAGHYGYTF.

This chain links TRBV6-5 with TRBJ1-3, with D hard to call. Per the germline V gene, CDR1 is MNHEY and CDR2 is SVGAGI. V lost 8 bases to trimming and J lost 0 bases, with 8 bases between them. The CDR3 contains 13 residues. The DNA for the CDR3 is TGTGCCAGCGTTTCAGGCTCTGGAAACACCATATATTTT. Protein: CASVSGSGNTIYF.

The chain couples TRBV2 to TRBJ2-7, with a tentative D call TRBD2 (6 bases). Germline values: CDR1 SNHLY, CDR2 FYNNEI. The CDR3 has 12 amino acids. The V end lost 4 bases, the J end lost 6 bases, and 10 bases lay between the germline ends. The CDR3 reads CASSGLRGEQYF. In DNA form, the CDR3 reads TGTGCCAGCAGTGGACTGCGGGGCGAGCAGTACTTC.